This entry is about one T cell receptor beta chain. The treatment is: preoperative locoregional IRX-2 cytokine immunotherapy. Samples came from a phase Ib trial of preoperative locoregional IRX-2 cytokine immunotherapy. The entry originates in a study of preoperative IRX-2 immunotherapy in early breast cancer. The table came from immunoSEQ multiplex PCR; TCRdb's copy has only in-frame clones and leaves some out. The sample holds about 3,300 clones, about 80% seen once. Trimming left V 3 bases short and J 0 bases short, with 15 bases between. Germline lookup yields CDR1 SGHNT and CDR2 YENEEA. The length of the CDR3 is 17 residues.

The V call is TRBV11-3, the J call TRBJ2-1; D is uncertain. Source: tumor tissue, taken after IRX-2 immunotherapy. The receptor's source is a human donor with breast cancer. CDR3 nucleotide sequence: TGTGCCAGCAGCTTGGGTCTCTCCGCGAGCTCCTACAATGAGCAGTTCTTC. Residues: CASSLGLSASSYNEQFF.